Each of the 19 T cell receptor beta chains below was sequenced from the same sample in a study of T cell repertoires in ileal Crohn's disease. Specified time point: neoterminal ileum biopsy at postoperative endoscopy, about 6 months after surgery. Some clones are missing from TCRdb's copy, which holds only in-frame ones; the method was immunoSEQ multiplex PCR. Of 55,000 to 65,000 clones listed, roughly nine tenths are singletons. The specimen was ileal tissue. These receptor sequences come from an adult with Crohn's disease.

The V and J genes are TRBV4-2 and TRBJ2-3; 7 nucleotides align to TRBD2. Losses at the gene ends were 3 bases for V and 3 bases for J; bases not matched to a gene: 9. The CDR3 length is 16 residues. Germline V gene data show CDR1 as LGHNA and CDR2 as YNFKEQ. The CDR3 bases are TGTGCCAGCAGCCATCCGGGGGGAGTATGGACAGATACGCAGTATTTT. This encodes CASSHPGGVWTDTQYF.

This rearrangement joins TRBV5-1 to TRBJ2-1, with 9 bases lining up with TRBD1. This CDR3 is built from 14 residues. The V gene end was trimmed by 7 bases and the J gene end by 5 bases; junction bases not matched to a gene: 7. In germline, CDR1 is SGHRS, CDR2 YFSETQ. The DNA of the CDR3 is TGCGCCAGCCGGGGACAGGGTGTACACAATGAGCAGTTCTTC. Its protein is CASRGQGVHNEQFF.

Only a few counts were recorded for this clone. V usage is TRBV7-8 and J usage is TRBJ1-1, with a weak D call TRBD1 (6 bases). From germline, CDR1 is SGHVS and CDR2 FQNEAQ. This CDR3 comprises 15 residues. Trimming left V 5 bases short and J 4 bases short, with 17 bases between. In DNA form, the CDR3 reads TGTGCCAGCAGCGACTACCCAAACAGGGTCACTGAAGCTTTCTTT. The encoded protein is CASSDYPNRVTEAFF.

A few counts support this clone. This sequence joins TRBV2 and TRBJ1-4, with TRBD1 matching 7 bases. The CDR3 sequence is 15 residues long. Losses at the gene ends were 4 bases for V and 7 bases for J; bases not matched to a gene: 9. Germline lookup yields CDR1 SNHLY and CDR2 FYNNEI. This CDR3 is CASSVNRGEFEKLFF. In DNA form, the CDR3 reads TGTGCCAGCAGTGTAAACAGGGGCGAGTTTGAAAAACTGTTTTTT.

The rearrangement links TRBV30 to TRBJ2-3, with D unclear. Per the germline V gene, CDR1 is GTSNPN and CDR2 is SVGIG (reference sequence). The CDR3 has 15 residues. The germline V and J ends were trimmed by 0 bases and 5 bases, with 15 bases remaining between them. The CDR3 loop reads CAWSVLVGLGDTQYF. CDR3 coding DNA: TGTGCCTGGAGTGTACTGGTGGGCCTGGGAGATACGCAGTATTTT.

This chain connects TRBV5-1 to TRBJ2-7; TRBD2 matches at 15 bases. The CDR3 is made up of 16 amino acids. Trimming at V came to 4 bases and at J to 2 bases, leaving 4 bases not matched to a gene. Germline CDR1 and CDR2: SGHRS and YFSETQ. CDR3: CASSPGLAGGPYEQYV. CDR3 sequence (DNA): TGCGCCAGCAGCCCGGGACTAGCGGGGGGACCCTACGAGCAGTACGTC.

The chain couples TRBV9 to TRBJ2-3; TRBD2 aligns across 9 bases. The V gene's germline CDR1 is SGDLS and CDR2 YYNGEE. The trim removed 4 bases at V and 0 bases at J, leaving 3 bases unmatched. CDR3 size: 15 residues. The CDR3 region is CASSLLAGSTDTQYF. The CDR3 region has the DNA TGTGCCAGCAGCCTCCTAGCGGGGAGCACAGATACGCAGTATTTT.

The chain combines TRBV6-1 with TRBJ1-2; 7 bases align to TRBD1. The CDR3 covers 15 residues. Germline loops: CDR1 MNHNS, CDR2 SASEGT. V lost 6 bases to trimming and J lost 7 bases; unmatched junction nucleotides: 14. The CDR3 loop is CASRPTQGVVRGYTF. Written as DNA, the CDR3 is TGTGCCAGCAGGCCGACCCAGGGGGTGGTTCGTGGCTACACCTTC.

The CDR3 here is CASQDANTDTQYF. CDR3 nucleotide sequence: TGTGCCAGCCAGGATGCTAATACAGATACGCAGTATTTT. This sequence joins TRBV7-8 and TRBJ2-3, with D hard to call. This CDR3 has 13 amino acids. Per the germline V gene, CDR1 is SGHVS and CDR2 is FQNEAQ. V dropped 8 bases and J dropped 3 bases, with 12 bases sitting between them.

This chain joins TRBV5-4 and TRBJ2-5; D remains unclear. The ends were cut back, 0 bases at V and 1 base at J, with 7 bases in the middle. This CDR3 has 14 amino acids. Germline V gene data show CDR1 as SGHNT and CDR2 as YYREEE (reference sequence). CDR3 loop: CASSLGEAQETQYF. The CDR3 nucleotides read TGTGCCAGCAGCTTGGGAGAGGCCCAAGAGACCCAGTACTTC.

This chain links TRBV30 with TRBJ2-1; tentative D call: TRBD2 (5 bases). With 6 bases removed from V and 9 bases from J, the gap between germline ends came to 18 bases. Germline V gene data show CDR1 as GTSNPN and CDR2 as SVGIG (reference sequence). The CDR3 runs 13 residues. The CDR3 nucleotides read TGTGCCTGTTTACTAGGAGGTACGGGTGAGCAGTTCTTC. This codes for CACLLGGTGEQFF.

The gene calls are TRBV6-5 and TRBJ2-1, with D possibly TRBD2 on 6 matching bases. The CDR3 has 15 residues. Germline loops: CDR1 MNHEY, CDR2 SVGAGI. The ends were cut back, 0 bases at V and 4 bases at J, with 10 bases in the middle. In nucleotides, the CDR3 is TGTGCCAGCAGTTACTCAGCCGGGGGATACAATGAGCAGTTCTTC. It encodes CASSYSAGGYNEQFF.

The genes are TRBV4-2 and TRBJ1-6; 10 nucleotides line up with TRBD1. Germline V gene sequence: CDR1 LGHNA, CDR2 YNFKEQ. Germline trimming cut 2 bases from V and 8 bases from J; bases unmatched to any gene: 3. The CDR3 extends over 15 amino acids. The chain's CDR3 is CASSQTGTGDSPLHF. CDR3 DNA sequence: TGTGCCAGCAGCCAAACCGGGACAGGGGATTCACCCCTCCACTTT.

The J gene is TRBJ1-5, the V gene TRBV2, with TRBD1 identical over 7 bases. CDR3 size: 14 residues. Trimming at V came to 6 bases and at J to 6 bases, leaving 8 bases not matched to a gene. The germline V gene encodes CDR1 SNHLY and CDR2 FYNNEI. CDR3 loop: CASRQGLAGQPQHF. Written as DNA, the CDR3 is TGTGCCAGCAGACAGGGGTTGGCGGGTCAGCCCCAGCATTTT.

This sequence joins TRBV27 and TRBJ2-7; the match to TRBD1 covers 9 bases. Trimming took 7 bases from V and 2 from J; bases not matched to a gene: 9. CDR1 MNHEY and CDR2 SMNVEV come from the germline V gene (reference sequence). There are 15 residues in the CDR3. In DNA, the CDR3 is TGTGCCAGCACTATCCTTGGGACAGGGCCCTACGAGCAGTACTTC. Amino acids: CASTILGTGPYEQYF.

V and J are TRBV5-1 and TRBJ2-7; the D gene is possibly TRBD1 (6 bases). This CDR3 has 14 amino acids. Looked up from germline, CDR1 is SGHRS and CDR2 is YFSETQ. With 4 bases removed from V and 2 bases from J, the gap between germline ends came to 13 bases. As DNA, the CDR3 is TGCGCCAGCAGCCCTGGGGGACAAGCCTACGAGCAGTACTTC. Its translation is CASSPGGQAYEQYF.

This rearrangement joins TRBV5-4 to TRBJ2-3; TRBD2 aligns across 14 bases. The CDR3 extends over 17 amino acids. Per the germline V gene, CDR1 is SGHNT and CDR2 is YYREEE (reference sequence). The V segment lost 4 bases and the J segment 2 bases; nucleotides outside the gene matches: 6. The CDR3 DNA reads TGTGCCAGCAGCCGGGGGACTAGCGGGGGACCCACAGATACGCAGTATTTT. Protein: CASSRGTSGGPTDTQYF.

The V and J genes are TRBV2 and TRBJ2-3, with D perhaps TRBD1 (5 bases). The germline V gene has CDR1 SNHLY and CDR2 FYNNEI. Trimming took 8 bases from V and 4 from J, leaving 10 bases between them. The CDR3 has 12 amino acids. As DNA, the CDR3 is TGTGCCAGCGGATCAGGGTCAGATACGCAGTATTTT. Its protein is CASGSGSDTQYF.

The chain links TRBV12-5 to TRBJ2-6; TRBD1 matches 9 bases. With 1 base clipped from V and 2 bases from J, the junction kept 6 bases outside the gene matches. Looked up from germline, CDR1 is LGHNT and CDR2 is FRNRAP. This CDR3 contains 18 residues. The CDR3 reads CASGLATQGAPGANVLTF. Written as DNA, the CDR3 is TGTGCTAGTGGTTTGGCAACACAGGGGGCGCCTGGGGCCAACGTCCTGACTTTC.